Listed below are T cell receptor beta chains from one sample, sequenced in a study of cytomegalovirus exposure and HLA in healthy donors. The protocol was immunoSEQ multiplex PCR, while the TCRdb copy is restricted to in-frame clones and leaves out a portion. The data hold around 130,000 clones, with about 72% observed a single time. Sequenced material: PBMCs. These receptor sequences come from a man aged 30-40 years in good health and CMV-seropositive. CDR3s include the opening cysteine and the closing phenylalanine or tryptophan. Size is stated for part of the rows, as once, few or many counts, or as a class when the clone is expanded.

. TRBJ1-6 TRBV6-5 14 CASSLGHYNSPLHF
. TRBJ2-7 TRBV4-2 15 CASSQEGRISYEQYF
. TRBJ2-7 TRBV10-3 14 CAISEGTGVYEQYF
. TRBJ2-3 TRBV10-3 13 CAISVPDWNTQYF
. TRBJ2-5 TRBV15 15 CATSSKLAGMETQYF
. TRBJ2-7 TRBV28 17 CASSLGLASVSSYEQYF
. TRBJ2-3 TRBV5-1 16 CASSLEGGIGTDTQYF
. TRBJ2-2 TRBV7-9 19 CASSLVSRLDRGRSGELFF
. TRBJ1-2 TRBV5-4 15 CASSLPDRGNYGYTF
. TRBJ2-1 TRBV4-3 16 CASSQEGTSGRGEQFF
. TRBJ2-7 TRBV6-6 14 CASSYGTGGTEQYF
. TRBJ1-2 TRBV5-4 15 CASSLGQGTPYGYTF
. TRBJ1-1 TRBV28 14 CASSSPVPGTEAFF
many TRBJ1-4 TRBV4-1 16 CASSHGPGTGGEKLFF
many TRBJ2-1 TRBV2 11 CASSGSSEQFF
few TRBJ2-7 TRBV6-1 16 CASSEMAAASSYEQYF
. TRBJ2-1 TRBV19 16 CASKIGSISSYNEQFF
few TRBJ2-7 TRBV5-5 15 CASTWDRSSSYEQYF
. TRBJ2-5 TRBV10-3 19 CAISEPRTSGRLYQETQYF
. TRBJ2-5 TRBV5-1 14 CASSMGLADGTQYF
few TRBJ2-1 TRBV4-3 16 CASSITYAGGYNEQFF
few TRBJ2-7 TRBV7-6 15 CASSRLADEAYEQYF
. TRBJ1-4 TRBV6-5 16 CASSSSLDRGREKLFF
. TRBJ2-7 TRBV2 13 CASSTGTAYEQYF
. TRBJ2-3 TRBV4-1 14 CASSEAGGLDTQYF
. TRBJ2-1 TRBV19 17 CASLGTSGAFSYNEQFF
. TRBJ2-5 TRBV5-6 13 CASSLRQVQTQYF
. TRBJ2-7 TRBV4-1 17 CASSHSPEQGVGYEQYF
. TRBJ2-1 TRBV30 14 CAWSVGADYNEQFF
. TRBJ2-7 TRBV6-1 15 CASSEGAPLLYEQYF
. TRBJ2-4 TRBV9 16 CASSPSGRLSGHIQYF
. TRBJ2-7 TRBV5-4 14 CASSLGPVSYEQYF
. TRBJ2-7 TRBV5-1 15 CASSSGQGHSYEQYF
. TRBJ2-2 TRBV7-7 16 CASSLGLAGMIGELFF
few TRBJ2-7 TRBV27 14 CASSFIDSSYEQYF
. TRBJ2-3 TRBV9 17 CASSGTSGDNRLDTQYF
. TRBJ2-4 TRBV28 15 CASSRTGLAKNIQYF
. TRBJ2-7 TRBV28 16 CASHPGWETQSYEQYF
. TRBJ2-1 TRBV4-3 16 CASSQPPAGGSDEQFF
few TRBJ2-3 TRBV9 16 CASSVLGGSGADTQYF
. TRBJ1-2 TRBV5-1 16 CASSLDFYGTGGVYIF
. TRBJ2-1 TRBV7-2 18 CASSFRLAGGISYNEQFF
. TRBJ2-1 TRBV14 19 CASSQVGLAAGYAYNEQFF
. TRBJ1-2 TRBV27 14 CASSPSPGAGGYTF
. . TRBV6-5 15 CASSYSSLYSYEQYF
. TRBJ2-2 TRBV5-4 13 CASSPGFTGELFF
. TRBJ1-3 TRBV19 14 CASSAQGYGNTIYF
few TRBJ2-1 TRBV11-3 18 CASSLDRTSGISPHEQFF
few TRBJ2-3 TRBV5-6 17 CASSLGASGRFTDTQYF
few TRBJ1-1 TRBV2 17 CASSGGGTGTMNTEAFF
. TRBJ2-7 TRBV7-9 15 CASSRFWDSTYEQYF
. TRBJ2-1 TRBV4-1 16 CASSQEHGSQTNEQFF
. TRBJ2-7 TRBV27 13 CASSRDFDYGQYF
. TRBJ2-2 TRBV13 17 CASSPGLAGLNTGELFF
. . TRBV5-1 14 CASKRSGPYNEQFF